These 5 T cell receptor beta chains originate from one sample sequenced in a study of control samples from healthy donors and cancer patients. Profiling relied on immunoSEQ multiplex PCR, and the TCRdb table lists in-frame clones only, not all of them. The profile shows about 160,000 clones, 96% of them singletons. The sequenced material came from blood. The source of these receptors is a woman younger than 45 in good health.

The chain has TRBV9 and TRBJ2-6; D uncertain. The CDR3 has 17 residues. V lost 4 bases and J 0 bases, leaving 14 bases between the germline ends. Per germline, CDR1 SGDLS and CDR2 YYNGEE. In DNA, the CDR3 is TGTGCCAGCAGCCCAGGTCCCCAGAACTCTGGGGCCAACGTCCTGACTTTC. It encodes CASSPGPQNSGANVLTF.

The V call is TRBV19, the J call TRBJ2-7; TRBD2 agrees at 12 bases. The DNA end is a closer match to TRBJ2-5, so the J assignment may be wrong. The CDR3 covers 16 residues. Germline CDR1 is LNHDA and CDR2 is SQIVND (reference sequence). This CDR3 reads CASSLRLAGDQETQYF. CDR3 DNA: TGTGCCAGTAGTCTCCGACTAGCGGGGGACCAAGAGACCCAGTACTTC.

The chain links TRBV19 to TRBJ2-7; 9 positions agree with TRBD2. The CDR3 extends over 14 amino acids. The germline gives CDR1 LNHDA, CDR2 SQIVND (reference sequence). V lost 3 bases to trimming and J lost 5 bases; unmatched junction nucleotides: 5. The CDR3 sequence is CASSISLAGNEQYF. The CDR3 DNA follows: TGTGCCAGTAGTATTTCGCTAGCGGGAAACGAGCAGTACTTC.

CDR3 loop: CASSPPGQLNQPQHF. The CDR3 DNA reads as TGTGCCAGCAGTCCCCCCGGACAACTAAATCAGCCCCAGCATTTT. The chain carries TRBV28 and TRBJ1-5; tentatively, D is TRBD1 (5 bases). With 5 bases removed from V and 4 bases from J, the gap between germline ends came to 15 bases. Germline assignment: CDR1 MDHEN and CDR2 SYDVKM. The CDR3 covers 15 residues.

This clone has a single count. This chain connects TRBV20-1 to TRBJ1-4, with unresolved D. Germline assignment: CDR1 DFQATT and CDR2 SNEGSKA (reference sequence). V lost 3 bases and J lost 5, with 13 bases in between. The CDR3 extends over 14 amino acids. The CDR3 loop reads CSASSPGENEKLFF. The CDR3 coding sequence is TGCAGTGCTAGTTCACCAGGCGAGAATGAAAAACTGTTTTTT.